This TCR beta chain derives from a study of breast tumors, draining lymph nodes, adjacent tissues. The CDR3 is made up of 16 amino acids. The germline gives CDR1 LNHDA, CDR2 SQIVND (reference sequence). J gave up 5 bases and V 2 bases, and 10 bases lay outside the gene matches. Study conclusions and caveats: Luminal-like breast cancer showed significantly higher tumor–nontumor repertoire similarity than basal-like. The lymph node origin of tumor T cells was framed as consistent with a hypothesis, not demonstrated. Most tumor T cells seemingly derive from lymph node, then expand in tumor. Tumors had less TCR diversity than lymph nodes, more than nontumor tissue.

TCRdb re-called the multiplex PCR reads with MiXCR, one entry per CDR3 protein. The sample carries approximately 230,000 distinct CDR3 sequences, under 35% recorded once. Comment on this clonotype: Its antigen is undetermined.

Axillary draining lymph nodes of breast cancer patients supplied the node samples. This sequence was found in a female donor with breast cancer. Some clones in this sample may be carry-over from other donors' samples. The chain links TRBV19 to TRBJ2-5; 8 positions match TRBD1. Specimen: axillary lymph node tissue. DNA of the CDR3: TGTGCCAGTAGTATAAGGACAGGGACGAGAAATGAGACCCAGTACTTC. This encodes CASSIRTGTRNETQYF.